This section outlines one TCR beta chain sequence together with its context. The CDR3 covers 13 residues. Trimming at V came to 5 bases and at J to 5 bases, leaving 4 bases not matched to a gene. This sample is part of a study of molecular identifiers for immune sequencing clone quantification. Each CDR3 protein gets one entry after TCRdb re-called the PCR reads with MiXCR. The repertoire consists of about 68,000 distinct CDR3 sequences, with about a sixth occurring once and the leading ten covering over 1.3%. The clonotype comes from a human donor in good health. Some libraries in this study had Jurkat cell RNA spiked in. Sequencing was performed on naive CD8+ T cells from blood, with Jurkat cell RNA spiked in. The subset here: FACS-sorted CD8+CD4-CCR7+CD45RA+ naive T cells. J is TRBJ2-5 and V is TRBV12-3 or TRBV12-4, with 8 nucleotides matching TRBD2. The CDR3 bases are TGTGCCAGCAGTGAGACTAGCGCGGAGACCCAGTACTTC. It translates to CASSETSAETQYF.